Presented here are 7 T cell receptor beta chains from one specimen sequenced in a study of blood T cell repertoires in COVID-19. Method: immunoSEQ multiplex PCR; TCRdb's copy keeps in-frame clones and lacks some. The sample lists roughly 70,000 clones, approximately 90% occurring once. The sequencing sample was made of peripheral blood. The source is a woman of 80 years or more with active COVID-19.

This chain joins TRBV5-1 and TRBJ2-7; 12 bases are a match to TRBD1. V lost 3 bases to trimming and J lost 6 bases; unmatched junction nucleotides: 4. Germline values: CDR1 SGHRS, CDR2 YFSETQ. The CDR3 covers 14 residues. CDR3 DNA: TGCGCCAGCAGCTGGGGACAGGGGGCCGGCGAGCAGTACTTC. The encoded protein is CASSWGQGAGEQYF.

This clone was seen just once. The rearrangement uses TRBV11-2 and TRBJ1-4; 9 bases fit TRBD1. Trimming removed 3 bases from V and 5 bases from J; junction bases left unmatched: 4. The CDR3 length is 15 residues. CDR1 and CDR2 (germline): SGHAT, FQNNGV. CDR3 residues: CASSFSGTGNEKLFF. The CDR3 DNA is TGTGCCAGCAGCTTTTCCGGGACAGGGAATGAAAAACTGTTTTTT. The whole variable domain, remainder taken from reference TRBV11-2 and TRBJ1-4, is EAGVAQSPRYKIIEKRQSVAFWCNPISGHATLYWYQQILGQGPKLLIQFQNNGVVDDSQLPKDRFSAERLKGVDSTLKIQPAKLEDSAVYLCASSFSGTGNEKLFFGSGTQLSVL.

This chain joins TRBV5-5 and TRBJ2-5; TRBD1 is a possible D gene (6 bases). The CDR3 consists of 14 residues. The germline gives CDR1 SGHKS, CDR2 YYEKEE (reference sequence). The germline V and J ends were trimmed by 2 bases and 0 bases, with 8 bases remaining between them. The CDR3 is CASSLGDNQETQYF. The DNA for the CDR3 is TGTGCCAGCAGCTTAGGGGACAACCAAGAGACCCAGTACTTC.

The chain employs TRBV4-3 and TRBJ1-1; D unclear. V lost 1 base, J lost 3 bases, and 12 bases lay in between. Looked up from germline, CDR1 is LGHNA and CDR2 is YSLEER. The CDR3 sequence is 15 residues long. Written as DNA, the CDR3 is TGCGCCAGCAGCCAAGTTTACACTGGAGACACTGAAGCTTTCTTT. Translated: CASSQVYTGDTEAFF.

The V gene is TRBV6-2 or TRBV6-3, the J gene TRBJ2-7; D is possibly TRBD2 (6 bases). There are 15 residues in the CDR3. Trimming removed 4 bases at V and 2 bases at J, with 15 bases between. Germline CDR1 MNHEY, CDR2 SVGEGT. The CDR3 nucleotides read TGTGCCAGCAGTTCCCTTGGGGGAGGAACCTACGAGCAGTACTTC. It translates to CASSSLGGGTYEQYF.

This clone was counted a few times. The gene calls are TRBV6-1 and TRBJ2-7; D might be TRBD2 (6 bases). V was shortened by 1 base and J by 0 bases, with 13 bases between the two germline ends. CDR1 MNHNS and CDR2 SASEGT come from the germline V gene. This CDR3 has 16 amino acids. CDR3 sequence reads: CASSEVVAVSSYEQYF. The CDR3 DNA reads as TGTGCCAGCAGTGAAGTTGTAGCGGTCAGCTCCTACGAGCAGTACTTC.

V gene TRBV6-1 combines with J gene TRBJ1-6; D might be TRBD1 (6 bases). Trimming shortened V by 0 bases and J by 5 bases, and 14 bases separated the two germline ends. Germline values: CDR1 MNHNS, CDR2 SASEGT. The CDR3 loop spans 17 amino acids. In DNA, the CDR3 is TGTGCCAGCAGTGAAGCCTGGGGGGGCCTGAATAATTCACCCCTCCACTTT. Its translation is CASSEAWGGLNNSPLHF.